The clone carrying this TCR beta chain was seen just once. Its antigen is not known. CDR3 and TCR beta VDJ profiling relied on a genomic DNA template. TCRdb re-analysed the reads in MiXCR, keeping a single row per CDR3 protein. The sample has about 210,000 distinct CDR3 sequences; roughly 57% are singletons. CDR1 is SGHTA, CDR2 FQGTGA, per germline. V was trimmed by 1 base and J by 9 bases, leaving 13 bases between them. This CDR3 has 14 amino acids. This entry is derived from a study of CD8+CD57+ T cells in acquired aplastic anemia. General study findings and limits: There were over 25 CD8+ CDR3 sequences that occurred in both patients and controls.

The sequence was collected from a human donor in good health. Sequenced material: sorted CD4+, CD8+, or CD8+CD57+ T cells (not recorded which) from PBMCs. The chain combines TRBV7-3 with TRBJ2-1; D perhaps matches TRBD2 (5 bases). CDR3 loop: CASSLNLASGEQFF. Written as DNA, the CDR3 is TGTGCCAGCAGCTTAAATCTAGCTTCGGGTGAGCAGTTCTTC.